Reported below is one TCR beta chain. Profiled with immunoSEQ multiplex PCR; TCRdb holds only in-frame clones, not every one. The sample consists of hundreds of thousands of clones, roughly 79% of them appearing once. This record belongs to a study of shared clonotypes between healthy human individuals. The wider study: Participating donors consisted of a couple of women and a few men aged 18 to 49.

Participating donors were healthy, HIV-negative adults free of recent acute infections or vaccinations. Material for sequencing was PBMCs. The receptor was isolated from a woman in her thirties or forties in good health. Some clones in this sample may be carry-over from other donors' samples.

CDR3 amino acids: CASSGQDPGPFF. Here the CDR3 DNA reads TGTGCCAGCAGTGGACAAGATCCAGGTCCGTTCTTC. V is TRBV2 and J is TRBJ2-1; D unresolved. Trimming took 4 bases from V and 15 from J, leaving 16 bases between them. CDR1 and CDR2 (germline): SNHLY, FYNNEI. The CDR3 covers 12 residues.